Detailed here is one TCR beta chain. The antigen remains unidentified. RNA, at roughly 0.5 to 1 ug, was reverse transcribed with random hexamers. Amplification of the TCR beta CDR3 was carried out by immunoSEQ multiplex PCR, which spanned a total of 54 Vbeta and 13 Jbeta segments. TCRdb itself ran the immunoSEQ multiplex PCR reads through MiXCR, one entry per CDR3 protein. The table includes under 95,000 distinct CDR3 sequences, 95% detected once. This entry belongs to a study of CD8 T cells in Susac syndrome. Notes on the study in general: Clonal expansion of Susac CD8+ cells peaked in TEMRA cells, and it also peaked in active patients.

The sequence derives from a human donor with Susac syndrome. The sequencing sample was made of CD8+ T cells from PBMCs.

CDR3 sequence reads: CASSEFPTGVAGNTIYF. In nucleotides, the CDR3 is TGTGCCAGCAGCGAGTTCCCGACAGGGGTGGCTGGAAACACCATATATTTT. The rearrangement joins TRBV9 to TRBJ1-3; 8 positions agree with TRBD1. J gave up 2 bases and V 3 bases, and 10 bases lay outside the gene matches. There are 17 residues in the CDR3. From germline, CDR1 is SGDLS and CDR2 YYNGEE.